The entry that follows covers one T cell receptor (beta chain) sequence. What antigen it recognizes has not been identified. No much larger clone exists at a distance of one base, and base qualities are not known. Sequences MNHEY (CDR1) and SMNVEV (CDR2) are obtained from the germline V gene (reference sequence). The junction shows trimming of 6 bases on V and 8 bases on J, and the gene matches do not reach 8 bases of it. Reading from cysteine to phenylalanine, the CDR3 counts 14 amino acids. The sequence is cut down to CDR3 DNA, 42 bases in frame from base 1. This sample was taken from a study of blood T cells in healthy people across ages (dated by TCRdb to 2015 to 2017). At the level of the whole study: Template switching captured roughly one uniquely barcoded TCR beta cDNA molecule per two T cells in model experiments. Donors of different ages were randomly distributed across sequencing lanes to avoid experimental bias. The donors were divided into four age groups: young (average around 16 years), middle-aged (approximately 42), aged (about 60) and long-lived (about 80). The study analyzed two additional independent replicas of 1 million unique cDNA reads from the same blood draw for two donors, one aged 18 to 30 and one aged 80 or older. Using deep sequencing normalized with unique cDNA molecular identifiers, the study measured how TCR beta repertoire diversity changes with age.

The roughly 39 donors, aged about 6 to 95 years, were systemically healthy Caucasian individuals from Russia. Approximately 11 milliliters of peripheral blood were drawn from each donor into EDTA-treated Vacutainer tubes. Ficoll-Paque density-gradient centrifugation was used to isolate PBMCs, with at least 6.5 million per sample. Total RNA, at least 6 micrograms per sample, was extracted from PBMCs with Trizol reagent. For every donor, flow cytometry on a PBMC aliquot measured the percentage of naive CD45RAhigh/CD27high T cells. Library generation was performed with 5' RACE. The sequencer was an Illumina HiSeq 2500. A second roughly 6 to 11 cycle PCR used a sample-barcoded 5' primer and a J-beta primer mix. A unique molecular identifier was introduced onto each TCR beta cDNA molecule by a template-switch 5' adaptor carrying 12 random nucleotides. At least 2.5 million CDR3-containing paired-end reads were obtained from each sample. First-strand cDNA synthesis was performed from all RNA using the Mint cDNA synthesis kit, with priming by a TRBC-specific oligonucleotide. Following uracil-DNA glycosylase treatment, a first 18-cycle PCR with universal primers M1SS and BC2_uni_R was performed on all cDNA. The published analysis was carried out like this. For normalization, 1 million high-quality reads, each with a distinct molecular identifier, were randomly selected from each sample. Instead of being binned into consensus sequences, reads that shared molecular identifiers were thrown out. MiTCR, with a Q25 quality threshold and the strictest error-elimination algorithm, was used for CDR3 identification, clonotype clustering and error correction. A nonparametric unseen species model with Euler transformation was used to estimate lower-bound total TCR beta diversity. Starting from the raw public reads, TCRdb applied fastp trimming at Q25, assembled clones with MiXCR and retained in-frame beta chains. A single entry per CDR3 protein holds the most common genes and DNA from its merged rows. TCRdb's processing, not the authors' own work, is the source of the V and J calls. The sample includes under 2 million distinct CDR3 sequences, with roughly 32% observed a single time. The ten largest clones represent around 10% of the sample.

What the study reported, not specific to this receptor: Estimates of total diversity from one million sequenced T cells were regarded as lower bounds and underestimates. Because profiling used bulk unsorted PBMCs, naive and antigen-experienced compartments could not be compared conclusively. Observed TCR beta diversity per million T cells fell roughly linearly with age, and a significant reduction was already apparent by age about 38. Compared with the aged group, more naive CD4+ T cells, fewer expanded clones and increased TCR diversity were shown by the long-lived group, suggesting age selection. Observed TCR beta diversity correlated strongly with the percentage of naive T cells measured by flow cytometry. Donor CMV infection status was unknown, potentially confounding age-related changes in expanded clonotypes.

The sequence joins TRBV27 to TRBJ2-1; 9 bases in between match TRBD1. Sequences were obtained from blood. The TCR originated in a young woman in good health. The CDR3 corresponds to CASRLQGAMDEQFF. The DNA sequence reads TGTGCCAGCAGGTTACAGGGGGCAATGGATGAGCAGTTCTTC.